The source of this T cell receptor (beta chain) is a study of T-cell reconstitution after alpha-beta-depleted transplantation in children. Using unique molecular identifiers, the investigators prepared the TCRbeta library. From the PCR reads, TCRdb called clonotypes with MiXCR, one entry per CDR3 protein. The sample shows about 610,000 distinct CDR3 sequences, over 9.5% of them seen only once. The table lists this clonotype with a few counts. In germline, CDR1 is SEHNR, CDR2 FQNEAQ (reference sequence). The CDR3 is 15 residues long. Unmatched junction bases numbered 8, after V lost 7 bases and J lost 9 bases.

The material was PBMCs from the stem cell graft donor, obtained from the stem cell graft. The clonotype comes from a human donor who donated a stem cell graft to a child with acute myeloid leukemia. The V call is TRBV7-9, the J call TRBJ2-1, with 14 bases matching TRBD2. The DNA for the CDR3 is TGTGCCAGCACCCTCGGGACTAGCGGGAGAGGTGAGCAGTTCTTC. Its translation is CASTLGTSGRGEQFF.